The clone carrying this T cell receptor beta chain was detected ten times or more. No antigen is known for it. Amplified TCR beta CDR3 regions came from RNA transcripts. An initial round of RT-PCR targeting the TCR CDR3 relied on the HTBI primer set. TCRdb called the multiplex PCR reads again in MiXCR, with one record for every CDR3 protein. The repertoire has fewer than 450,000 distinct CDR3 sequences, 17% of them found once; the top ten carry roughly a third. The data were taken from a study of T cells in Graves' hyperthyroidism and ophthalmopathy. General study findings and limits: In the analysis, a 13 V-J model separated ophthalmopathy from stable hyperthyroidism. Clonotypes that were expanded in thyroid above 0.001 mostly appeared in blood too. In validation, the model predicted ophthalmopathy. These predictions came a median approximately 6.5 months before onset.

This CDR3 region has 14 residues. Germline values: CDR1 MDHEN, CDR2 SYDVKM. V shed 2 bases and J 4 bases; nucleotides not matched to a gene: 4. The TCR comes from a woman aged 25 to 45 with Graves' hyperthyroidism that later progressed to Graves' ophthalmopathy. V and J are TRBV28 and TRBJ2-7; 8 nucleotides line up with TRBD1. The sequenced sample consisted of blood. Written as DNA, the CDR3 is TGTGCCAGCAGTTTACCAGGGGGCGTTTACGAGCAGTACTTC. Its translation: CASSLPGGVYEQYF.